This T cell receptor (beta chain) was identified during a study of blood T cell repertoires in COVID-19. Turning to the study itself: Acute and convalescent COVID-19 specimens originated in the United States, Italy and Spain.

V lost 4 bases to trimming and J lost 10 bases, with 13 bases between them. This CDR3 spans 13 amino acids. Looked up from germline, CDR1 is SGHDN and CDR2 is FVKESK. In the source study's methods: Amplification from reference gene primers served as the basis for estimated nucleated cell counts. Produced via immunoSEQ multiplex PCR; TCRdb's table is partial and in-frame only. V and J calls and clone size are as listed in that table; D and trimming were resolved from the DNA. The data hold 100,000 to 150,000 clones, with 80% observed a single time. The specimen was peripheral blood. The source is a man aged 55 to 70 with active or convalescent COVID-19. The J gene is TRBJ1-4, the V gene TRBV14; D gene uncertain. CDR3 DNA sequence: TGTGCCAGCAGCCCACTAAGAGTAGGAAAACTGTTTTTT. It codes for CASSPLRVGKLFF. Full variable domain (missing parts from reference TRBV14 and TRBJ1-4): EAGVTQFPSHSVIEKGQTVTLRCDPISGHDNLYWYRRVMGKEIKFLLHFVKESKQDESGMPNNRFLAERTGGTYSTLKVQPAELEDSGVYFCASSPLRVGKLFFGSGTQLSVL.